These T cell receptor beta chains were read from a single sample in a study of blood T cell repertoires in COVID-19. The method was immunoSEQ multiplex PCR; TCRdb's version includes in-frame clones alone and lacks a portion of them. The data show about 430,000 clones, roughly nine tenths seen once. Input material: PBMCs or T cells enriched from blood (not recorded which). Every receptor here comes from a man in his thirties or forties who had recovered from COVID-19. Both conserved end residues are part of each CDR3.

v_call,j_call,cdr3_length,cdr3_aa
TRBV28,TRBJ2-1,19,CASSLRTSVGGSSYNEQFF
TRBV7-9,TRBJ2-3,15,CASSYTSGSTDTQYF
TRBV19,TRBJ1-2,14,CASSMSGNGYGYTF
TRBV5-1,TRBJ2-7,13,CASGRGVPDEQYF
TRBV5-1,TRBJ1-3,17,CASSLVPFVGVGNTIYF
TRBV7-2,TRBJ2-3,16,CASSFSTGGSTDTQYF
TRBV28,TRBJ1-5,14,CASSTGDSNQPQHF
TRBV5-1,TRBJ2-7,14,CASKQRQSSYEQYF
TRBV11-2,TRBJ2-7,15,CASSLVDTSPYEQYF
TRBV12-3/TRBV12-4,TRBJ1-3,13,CASSLTGGNTIYF
TRBV14,TRBJ1-5,14,CASSPGGNNQPQHF
TRBV19,TRBJ2-7,11,CASSIRDEQYF
TRBV9,TRBJ2-1,14,CASTPGLAGVKQFF
TRBV11-2,TRBJ2-7,15,CASSLLRQGAYEQYF
TRBV5-1,TRBJ2-7,17,CASSSTTPSGRPYEQYF
TRBV19,TRBJ2-1,16,CASSPNSGRIYNEQFF
TRBV30,TRBJ2-3,12,CASEGGTDTQYF
TRBV28,TRBJ2-7,15,CASSSGTSPPYEQYF
TRBV18,TRBJ2-5,14,CASSRGQMQETQYF
TRBV30,TRBJ2-1,14,CAWSQQVSWNEQFF
TRBV19,TRBJ2-7,14,CASSIGGSGLEQYF
TRBV27,TRBJ2-3,14,CASSFFTSTDTQYF
TRBV28,TRBJ2-7,17,CASRQAGTGIFTYEQYF
TRBV29-1,TRBJ2-1,14,CSVRRLAGENEQFF
TRBV27,TRBJ2-3,15,CASRYYPKDTDTQYF
TRBV5-6,TRBJ1-5,12,CASSLGGGPQHF
TRBV7-9,TRBJ1-4,17,CASSPPTGSELNEKLFF
TRBV7-3,TRBJ2-3,17,CASSKDPSGTGTDTQYF
TRBV10-2,TRBJ1-1,13,CASSEQGDTEAFF
TRBV7-2,TRBJ2-7,14,CASSLAATSYEQYF
TRBV9,TRBJ2-3,17,CASSAGGLAGPQDTQYF
TRBV19,TRBJ2-2,15,CASSTPGLWTGELFF
TRBV2,TRBJ2-3,14,CASSPREFKGTQYF
TRBV28,TRBJ1-1,15,CASRTQRLGNTEAFF
TRBV18,TRBJ1-1,13,CASSPPGDTEAFF
TRBV5-6,TRBJ1-1,12,CASSLGDTEAFF
TRBV1,TRBJ2-7,14,CTSSQGTGIAEQYF
TRBV6-5,TRBJ2-7,11,CASSYSFEQYF
TRBV7-8,TRBJ2-7,16,CASSLARLAGVDEQYF
TRBV19,TRBJ2-5,12,CASSAGQETQYF
TRBV28,TRBJ2-1,16,CASSSTGTDSYNEQFF
TRBV5-1,TRBJ2-5,14,CASSLGSVQETQYF
TRBV28,TRBJ1-2,21,CASSLFPGHPHSRTGGYGYTF
TRBV24-1,TRBJ2-3,15,CATGGQGGLSDTQYF
TRBV19,TRBJ1-6,16,CATASDRGLDNSPLHF
TRBV30,TRBJ2-3,13,CAWSPSSGYTQYF
TRBV9,TRBJ2-1,15,CASSVAVGGQGEQFF
TRBV9,TRBJ1-1,14,CASSVVQGGTEAFF
TRBV28,TRBJ1-3,14,CASSSTGGGNTIYF
TRBV19,TRBJ2-1,17,CASSPLQTSGSGNEQFF
TRBV7-9,TRBJ2-7,15,CASSSGTGRSYEQYF
TRBV5-1,TRBJ2-7,16,CASSLLGQGAGYEQYF
TRBV19,TRBJ1-1,15,CASSITWGQNTEAFF
TRBV6-5,TRBJ1-2,13,CAIETGFWDGYTF
TRBV27,TRBJ2-7,12,CASSLTGYEQYF
TRBV30,TRBJ1-1,13,CAWNRRANTEAFF
TRBV11-2,TRBJ2-1,17,CASSYLGLAGGLNEQFF
TRBV28,TRBJ1-1,15,CASRPPLAGNTEAFF
TRBV18,TRBJ2-3,13,CASSGPAGDTQYF